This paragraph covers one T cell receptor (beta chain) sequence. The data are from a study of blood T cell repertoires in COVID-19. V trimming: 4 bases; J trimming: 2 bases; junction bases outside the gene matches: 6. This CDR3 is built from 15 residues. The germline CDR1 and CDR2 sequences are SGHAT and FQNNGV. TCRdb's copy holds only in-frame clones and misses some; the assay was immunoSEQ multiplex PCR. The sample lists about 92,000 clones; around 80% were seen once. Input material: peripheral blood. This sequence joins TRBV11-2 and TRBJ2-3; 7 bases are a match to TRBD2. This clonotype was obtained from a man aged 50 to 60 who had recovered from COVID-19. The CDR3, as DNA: TGTGCCAGCAGCTCCGGGACTAAAAACACAGATACGCAGTATTTT. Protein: CASSSGTKNTDTQYF. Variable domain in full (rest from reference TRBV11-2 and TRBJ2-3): EAGVAQSPRYKIIEKRQSVAFWCNPISGHATLYWYQQILGQGPKLLIQFQNNGVVDDSQLPKDRFSAERLKGVDSTLKIQPAKLEDSAVYLCASSSGTKNTDTQYFGPGTRLTVL.